This TCR beta chain was sequenced in a study of shared clonotypes between healthy human individuals. V shed 5 bases and J shed 6 bases, with 10 bases lying between them. The CDR3 runs 12 residues. Germline values: CDR1 SGHTA, CDR2 FQGNSA. A note on this clone: No antigen is known for it.

Naive-designated CD8 cells lacked CD45RO, were positively enriched for CCR7, and omitted terminally differentiated effector memory CD45RA+ cells. Each subset's genomic DNA was shared equally among a number of immunoSEQ plates. Produced via immunoSEQ multiplex PCR; TCRdb's table is partial and in-frame only. Of about 820,000 clones in the sample, 80% to 95% were seen once. Study findings and constraints: Naive CD4 clonotype sharing across a few donors was approximately 5.2%.

The V call is TRBV7-2, the J call TRBJ1-2; D ambiguous. This receptor was taken from a man aged 30 to 45 in good health. Sequences were obtained from naive CD8+ T cells sorted from blood. CDR3 bases: TGTGCCAGCAGCCCCGGTCCGCATGGCTACACCTTC. It specifies CASSPGPHGYTF.